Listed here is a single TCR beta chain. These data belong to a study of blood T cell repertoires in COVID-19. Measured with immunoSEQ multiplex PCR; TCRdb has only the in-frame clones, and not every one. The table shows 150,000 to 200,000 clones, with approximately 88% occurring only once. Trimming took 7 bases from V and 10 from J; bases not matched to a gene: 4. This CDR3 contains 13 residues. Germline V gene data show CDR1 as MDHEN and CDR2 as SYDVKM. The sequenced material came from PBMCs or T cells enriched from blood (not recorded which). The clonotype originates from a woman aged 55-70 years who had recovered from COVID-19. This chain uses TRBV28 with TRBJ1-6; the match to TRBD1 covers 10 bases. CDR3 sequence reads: CASIGTGASPLHF. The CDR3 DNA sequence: TGTGCCAGCATCGGGACAGGGGCCTCACCCCTCCACTTT.